This is a list of T cell receptor beta chains from one sample in a study of tumor-infiltrating lymphocytes in oesophageal squamous cell carcinoma. In TCRdb, the PCR reads were re-called with MiXCR into one record per CDR3 protein. The repertoire includes approximately 15,000 distinct CDR3 sequences, over 45% of them detected once, and 20% sits in the top ten. Sequenced material: esophageal tumor tissue. The receptors were gathered from a male donor with esophageal squamous cell carcinoma. Each CDR3 is given with its conserved first and last residue.

v_gene: TRBV7-2
CDR3aa: CASSLGFLDTQYF

v_gene: TRBV12-3/TRBV12-4
CDR3aa: CASSFDVLTF

v_gene: TRBV7-2
CDR3aa: CASSVGGQKNIQYF

v_gene: TRBV7-3
CDR3aa: CASSRENYGYTF

v_gene: TRBV11-3
CDR3aa: CASNPGQGVAGANVLTF

v_gene: TRBV10-3
CDR3aa: CAIRPGGWETQYF

v_gene: TRBV7-2
CDR3aa: CASSPIGANVLTF

v_gene: TRBV6-1
CDR3aa: CASSEGPYLDIQYF

v_gene: TRBV7-6
CDR3aa: CASSLVPGSSYEQYF

v_gene: TRBV7-9
CDR3aa: CASSRSGRSYNEQFF

v_gene: TRBV7-2
CDR3aa: CASRHRDWGETQYF

v_gene: TRBV7-2
CDR3aa: CASSEGLAGGDTQYF

v_gene: TRBV30
CDR3aa: CAWTLQGSTYNEQFF

v_gene: TRBV6-1
CDR3aa: CASSEGSAGRSSYNEQFF

v_gene: TRBV6-6
CDR3aa: CASSYPGQEPAKLWLHLRF

v_gene: TRBV5-3
CDR3aa: CASSFLLAGGRGEQFF

v_gene: TRBV7-9
CDR3aa: CASSQADRRTEAFF

v_gene: TRBV6-4
CDR3aa: CASSGVSEETQFF

v_gene: TRBV28
CDR3aa: CASKGSAETQYF

v_gene: TRBV18
CDR3aa: CASSPDRAETQYF

v_gene: TRBV7-8
CDR3aa: CASSFKYEQYF

v_gene: TRBV11-3
CDR3aa: CASSLDFRSYNEQFF

v_gene: TRBV11-2
CDR3aa: CASSLPPGLWANVLTF

v_gene: TRBV11-1
CDR3aa: CASSPVSGRMWDTQYF

v_gene: TRBV10-3
CDR3aa: CAMAGTGFIEQYF

v_gene: TRBV6-2/TRBV6-3
CDR3aa: CASSTRVGETQYF

v_gene: TRBV7-3
CDR3aa: CASSFFREFTYEQYF

v_gene: TRBV6-8
CDR3aa: CASRRLGAGSSYEQYF

v_gene: TRBV5-3
CDR3aa: CASSGTSSDTQYF

v_gene: TRBV24-1
CDR3aa: CATSDYPGSNNEQYF

v_gene: TRBV5-5
CDR3aa: CASSPGLWGSNEQFF

v_gene: TRBV7-2
CDR3aa: CASSTWDREMGNSPLHF

v_gene: TRBV10-3
CDR3aa: CAINPTGIHNEQFF

v_gene: TRBV7-6
CDR3aa: CASSLVCEGISDEQYF

v_gene: TRBV7-6
CDR3aa: CASSFPSGGGPLQFTQYF

v_gene: TRBV28
CDR3aa: CASSGRIKFEQYF

v_gene: TRBV6-9
CDR3aa: CASSSNTDTQYF

v_gene: TRBV5-1
CDR3aa: CATQRTGSPYNEQFF

v_gene: TRBV6-1
CDR3aa: CASSSTTPVDEQYF

v_gene: TRBV7-3
CDR3aa: CASSLLGTSGRGVVNEQFF

v_gene: TRBV10-3
CDR3aa: CAISDGTSGRAGETQYF

v_gene: TRBV28
CDR3aa: CASSSRGQESYEQYF

v_gene: TRBV11-1
CDR3aa: CASSHRKRGVNTGELFF

v_gene: TRBV7-6
CDR3aa: CASSPRTHLPPYEQYF

v_gene: TRBV11-1
CDR3aa: CASSLGGAGETQYF

v_gene: TRBV7-9
CDR3aa: CASSLMSGQGPAYEQYF

v_gene: TRBV5-4
CDR3aa: CASSLEGRGGYGYTF

v_gene: TRBV10-3
CDR3aa: CAISWGVYNEQFF

v_gene: TRBV9
CDR3aa: CASSVDSGSFSTQYF

v_gene: TRBV7-2
CDR3aa: CASSLRVSGTYEQYF

v_gene: TRBV7-6
CDR3aa: CASSLVYSGGSNEQFF